In its sample, the clone carrying this T cell receptor (beta chain) was seen a few times. What it binds is unknown. After removal of 2 bases from V and 3 bases from J, the junction contained 7 bases not matched to a gene. Per the germline V gene, CDR1 is LGHNA and CDR2 is YNFKEQ. The CDR3 contains 15 residues. These data are taken from a study of beta chain features in type 1 diabetes. Study-level findings and limits: Moderate but significant shortening of TCRB CDR3s was recorded in all four CD4+ subsets from Type 1 diabetes patients.

cDNA synthesis used the whole RNA isolate, giving expressed TCRB sequences. Only in-frame clones appear in the TCRdb table, and some are missing; sequencing was by immunoSEQ multiplex PCR. This table has about 150,000 clones, less than 10% appearing once. This chain joins TRBV4-2 and TRBJ2-7; 7 nucleotides agree with TRBD2. The receptor was isolated from a man younger than 35 with type 1 diabetes. The sequencing sample was made of central memory CD4+ T cells from blood. The CDR3 nucleotides are TGTGCCAGCAGCCAAACCGGGACTACCTACTACGAGCAGTACTTC. It translates to CASSQTGTTYYEQYF.